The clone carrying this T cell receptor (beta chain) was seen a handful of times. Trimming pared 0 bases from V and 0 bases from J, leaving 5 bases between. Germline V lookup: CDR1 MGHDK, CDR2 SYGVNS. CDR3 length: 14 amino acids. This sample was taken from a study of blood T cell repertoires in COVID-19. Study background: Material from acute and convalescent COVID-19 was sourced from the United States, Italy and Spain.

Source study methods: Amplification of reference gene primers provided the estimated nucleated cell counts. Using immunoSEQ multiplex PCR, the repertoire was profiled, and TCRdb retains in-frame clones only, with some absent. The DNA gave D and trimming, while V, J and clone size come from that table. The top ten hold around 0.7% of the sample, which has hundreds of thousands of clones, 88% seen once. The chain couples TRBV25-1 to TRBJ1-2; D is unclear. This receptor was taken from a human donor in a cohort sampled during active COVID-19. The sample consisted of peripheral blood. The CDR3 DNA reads TGTGCCAGCAGTGAATATTCCGCTAACTATGGCTACACCTTC. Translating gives CASSEYSANYGYTF.